These T cell receptor beta chains were read from a single sample in a study of blood T cell repertoires in COVID-19. Assay used: immunoSEQ multiplex PCR; TCRdb lists only in-frame clones, some missing. The table records about 160,000 clones, approximately 91% of them present only once. The material sequenced was peripheral blood. The receptors shown here come from a man younger than 30 with acute or convalescent COVID-19. The CDR3 runs from the conserved cysteine through the conserved F or W. D genes are given only for firm matches. Expanded clones are given a class, and other clones once, few, many or no size at all.

v_gene: TRBV4-1; j_gene: TRBJ1-5; abundance: .; d_gene: TRBD1; CDR3aa: CASSPSQGADQPQHF; CDR3nt: TGCGCCAGCAGCCCCTCCCAGGGGGCTGATCAGCCCCAGCATTTT
v_gene: TRBV12-3/TRBV12-4; j_gene: TRBJ1-3; abundance: once; d_gene: TRBD1; CDR3aa: CASSRTGSNTIYF; CDR3nt: TGTGCCAGCAGCCGGACAGGGTCGAACACCATATATTTT
v_gene: TRBV10-2; j_gene: TRBJ2-5; abundance: .; d_gene: TRBD2; CDR3aa: CASGGLAGGQETQYF; CDR3nt: TGCGCCAGCGGGGGACTAGCGGGGGGTCAAGAGACCCAGTACTTC
v_gene: TRBV6-1; j_gene: TRBJ1-1; abundance: .; d_gene: .; CDR3aa: CASSEVRELGTEAFF; CDR3nt: TGTGCCAGCAGTGAAGTGCGGGAATTGGGTACTGAAGCTTTCTTT
v_gene: TRBV18; j_gene: TRBJ1-2; abundance: .; d_gene: TRBD1; CDR3aa: CASSPETGVDYGYTF; CDR3nt: TGTGCCAGCTCACCAGAGACAGGGGTAGACTATGGCTACACCTTC
v_gene: TRBV19; j_gene: TRBJ1-2; abundance: .; d_gene: .; CDR3aa: CASSATVSNYGYTF; CDR3nt: TGTGCCAGTAGTGCCACAGTTTCCAACTATGGCTACACCTTC
v_gene: TRBV5-1; j_gene: TRBJ1-1; abundance: few; d_gene: TRBD1; CDR3aa: CASSLGTGNGAEAFF; CDR3nt: TGCGCCAGCAGCTTGGGGACAGGGAATGGGGCTGAAGCTTTCTTT
v_gene: TRBV12-3/TRBV12-4; j_gene: TRBJ1-2; abundance: .; d_gene: .; CDR3aa: CASKGTLYGYTF; CDR3nt: TGTGCCAGCAAAGGGACACTCTATGGCTACACCTTC
v_gene: TRBV16; j_gene: TRBJ1-1; abundance: .; d_gene: .; CDR3aa: CASSRIGGGSTEAFF; CDR3nt: TGTGCCAGCAGCCGCATAGGTGGGGGCAGCACTGAAGCTTTCTTT
v_gene: TRBV28; j_gene: TRBJ1-3; abundance: .; d_gene: .; CDR3aa: CASATPGGYYF; CDR3nt: TGTGCCAGTGCAACTCCCGGGGGGTATTATTTT
v_gene: TRBV5-4; j_gene: TRBJ2-5; abundance: .; d_gene: TRBD2; CDR3aa: CASSLGASGGVETQYF; CDR3nt: TGTGCCAGCAGCCTCGGGGCTAGCGGGGGGGTCGAGACCCAGTACTTC
v_gene: TRBV27; j_gene: TRBJ1-4; abundance: .; d_gene: TRBD1; CDR3aa: CASSPSRDSYEKLFF; CDR3nt: TGTGCCAGCAGTCCCTCCCGGGACAGTTATGAAAAACTGTTTTTT
v_gene: TRBV6-5; j_gene: TRBJ2-7; abundance: .; d_gene: .; CDR3aa: CASRHSSYEQYF; CDR3nt: TGTGCCAGCAGACACAGCTCCTACGAGCAGTACTTC
v_gene: TRBV5-4; j_gene: TRBJ2-5; abundance: .; d_gene: TRBD1; CDR3aa: CASSILLDRGKETQYF; CDR3nt: TGTGCCAGCAGCATCTTGCTGGACAGGGGGAAAGAGACCCAGTACTTC
v_gene: TRBV19; j_gene: TRBJ2-7; abundance: .; d_gene: .; CDR3aa: CASSIRRLTTSYEQYF; CDR3nt: TGTGCCAGTAGTATACGTCGCTTAACCACATCCTACGAGCAGTACTTC
v_gene: TRBV19; j_gene: TRBJ2-7; abundance: .; d_gene: .; CDR3aa: CASSMRDRTYEQYF; CDR3nt: TGTGCCAGTAGTATGCGGGACAGAACCTACGAGCAGTACTTC
v_gene: TRBV7-2; j_gene: TRBJ1-1; abundance: .; d_gene: TRBD1; CDR3aa: CASSSGGAGTEAFF; CDR3nt: TGTGCCAGCAGCTCAGGGGGCGCGGGGACTGAAGCTTTCTTT
v_gene: TRBV5-1; j_gene: TRBJ2-7; abundance: .; d_gene: TRBD1; CDR3aa: CASSQGQVPAYEQYF; CDR3nt: TGCGCCAGCAGCCAGGGACAGGTCCCTGCCTACGAGCAGTACTTC
v_gene: TRBV6-6; j_gene: TRBJ2-7; abundance: .; d_gene: .; CDR3aa: CASSYSQNSYEQYF; CDR3nt: TGTGCCAGCAGTTACTCACAGAACTCCTACGAGCAGTACTTC
v_gene: TRBV19; j_gene: TRBJ2-7; abundance: .; d_gene: .; CDR3aa: CASSRDSNYEQYF; CDR3nt: TGTGCCAGTAGTAGGGACTCAAACTACGAGCAGTACTTC
v_gene: TRBV24-1; j_gene: TRBJ2-7; abundance: once; d_gene: TRBD1; CDR3aa: CATSEGDRREQYF; CDR3nt: TGTGCCACCAGTGAGGGGGACAGGAGGGAGCAGTACTTC
v_gene: TRBV24-1; j_gene: TRBJ2-6; abundance: .; d_gene: TRBD1; CDR3aa: CATSGVRPGQQGRSGANVLTF; CDR3nt: TGTGCCACCAGTGGGGTACGTCCGGGACAGCAAGGGCGGTCTGGGGCCAACGTCCTGACTTTC
v_gene: TRBV5-1; j_gene: TRBJ2-1; abundance: .; d_gene: .; CDR3aa: CASSLSNEQFF; CDR3nt: TGCGCCAGCAGCCTGAGCAATGAGCAGTTCTTC
v_gene: TRBV5-6; j_gene: TRBJ1-1; abundance: .; d_gene: .; CDR3aa: CASSIYRAEAFF; CDR3nt: TGTGCCAGCAGCATCTACAGGGCAGAAGCTTTCTTT
v_gene: TRBV28; j_gene: TRBJ1-2; abundance: .; d_gene: .; CDR3aa: CASKAGSRDPILVGYTF; CDR3nt: TGTGCCAGCAAGGCGGGAAGCAGGGATCCGATACTAGTTGGCTACACCTTC
v_gene: TRBV3-1/TRBV3-2; j_gene: TRBJ1-2; abundance: once; d_gene: TRBD1; CDR3aa: CASSLPGQRMGYTF; CDR3nt: TGTGCCAGCAGCCTTCCGGGACAGAGGATGGGCTACACCTTC
v_gene: TRBV19; j_gene: TRBJ1-2; abundance: .; d_gene: .; CDR3aa: CASSMAQGYGYTF; CDR3nt: TGTGCCAGTAGTATGGCTCAGGGCTATGGCTACACCTTC
v_gene: TRBV3-1/TRBV3-2; j_gene: TRBJ2-6; abundance: .; d_gene: .; CDR3aa: CASSQAVSRASGANVLTF; CDR3nt: TGTGCCAGCAGCCAAGCGGTTTCCAGGGCCTCTGGGGCCAACGTCCTGACTTTC
v_gene: TRBV19; j_gene: TRBJ1-5; abundance: .; d_gene: .; CDR3aa: CASSILEGFPPSVNQPQHF; CDR3nt: TGTGCCAGTAGTATACTGGAGGGCTTCCCCCCCTCTGTAAATCAGCCCCAGCATTTT
v_gene: TRBV11-2; j_gene: TRBJ1-4; abundance: .; d_gene: TRBD1; CDR3aa: CASRSTGGLGKLFF; CDR3nt: TGTGCCAGCAGGTCGACAGGGGGCCTCGGAAAACTGTTTTTT
v_gene: TRBV27; j_gene: TRBJ1-4; abundance: .; d_gene: .; CDR3aa: CASSAWTESNEKLFF; CDR3nt: TGTGCCAGCAGTGCCTGGACAGAATCTAATGAAAAACTGTTTTTT
v_gene: TRBV19; j_gene: TRBJ2-1; abundance: .; d_gene: TRBD2; CDR3aa: CASSPAGGSTDEQFF; CDR3nt: TGTGCCAGTAGTCCTGCCGGCGGGAGCACAGATGAGCAGTTCTTC
v_gene: TRBV30; j_gene: TRBJ1-6; abundance: .; d_gene: .; CDR3aa: CAWRRTRDSPLHF; CDR3nt: TGTGCCTGGAGGAGGACGCGGGATTCACCCCTCCACTTT
v_gene: TRBV28; j_gene: TRBJ2-2; abundance: .; d_gene: TRBD1; CDR3aa: CASSPRSWGQAAGELFF; CDR3nt: TGTGCCAGCAGCCCCCGTTCCTGGGGACAGGCTGCCGGGGAGCTGTTTTTT
v_gene: TRBV5-1; j_gene: TRBJ2-7; abundance: .; d_gene: TRBD1; CDR3aa: CASSLAQGAHEQYF; CDR3nt: TGCGCCAGCAGCTTGGCGCAGGGGGCCCACGAGCAGTACTTC
v_gene: TRBV3-1/TRBV3-2; j_gene: TRBJ2-7; abundance: .; d_gene: .; CDR3aa: CASSQLSEQYF; CDR3nt: TGTGCCAGCAGCCAGTTGAGCGAGCAGTACTTC
v_gene: TRBV4-1; j_gene: TRBJ1-5; abundance: .; d_gene: .; CDR3aa: CASSQSPGRGNSNQPQHF; CDR3nt: TGCGCCAGCAGCCAAAGCCCCGGGCGGGGAAATAGCAATCAGCCCCAGCATTTT
v_gene: TRBV7-9; j_gene: TRBJ2-7; abundance: .; d_gene: TRBD1; CDR3aa: CASSSVRQGPNEQYF; CDR3nt: TGTGCCAGCAGCTCTGTAAGACAGGGACCAAACGAGCAGTACTTC
v_gene: TRBV5-1; j_gene: TRBJ2-7; abundance: .; d_gene: TRBD1; CDR3aa: CASSSWTGAYEQYF; CDR3nt: TGCGCCAGCAGCTCCTGGACAGGGGCCTACGAGCAGTACTTC
v_gene: TRBV25-1; j_gene: TRBJ2-7; abundance: .; d_gene: TRBD2; CDR3aa: CASSEYSSGGIDEQYF; CDR3nt: TGTGCCAGCAGTGAATATTCTAGCGGGGGAATTGACGAGCAGTACTTC
v_gene: TRBV12-2; j_gene: TRBJ1-5; abundance: .; d_gene: .; CDR3aa: CASREIHVPLKDSNQPQHF; CDR3nt: TGTGCAAGTCGCGAAATACACGTGCCACTAAAAGATAGCAATCAGCCCCAGCATTTT
v_gene: TRBV30; j_gene: TRBJ1-2; abundance: .; d_gene: TRBD1; CDR3aa: CAWSALHRGAYGYTF; CDR3nt: TGTGCCTGGAGTGCCCTACACAGGGGGGCCTATGGCTACACCTTC
v_gene: TRBV5-1; j_gene: TRBJ2-5; abundance: .; d_gene: .; CDR3aa: CASSLETGFRETQYF; CDR3nt: TGCGCCAGCAGCTTGGAAACAGGGTTTAGGGAGACCCAGTACTTC
v_gene: TRBV5-1; j_gene: TRBJ1-3; abundance: .; d_gene: TRBD1; CDR3aa: CASSSGDRTGNTIYF; CDR3nt: TGCGCCAGCAGCTCGGGGGACAGGACTGGAAACACCATATATTTT
v_gene: TRBV7-2; j_gene: TRBJ1-3; abundance: .; d_gene: TRBD1; CDR3aa: CASSLVRGQSGNTIYF; CDR3nt: TGTGCCAGCAGCTTAGTAAGGGGGCAGTCGGGAAACACCATATATTTT
v_gene: TRBV19; j_gene: TRBJ1-2; abundance: .; d_gene: .; CDR3aa: CASSIDPTRIYGYTF; CDR3nt: TGTGCCAGTAGTATAGACCCGACAAGGATCTATGGCTACACCTTC
v_gene: TRBV6-5; j_gene: TRBJ1-5; abundance: .; d_gene: .; CDR3aa: CASSPDRWGQPQHF; CDR3nt: TGTGCCAGCAGCCCGGACAGATGGGGCCAGCCCCAGCATTTT
v_gene: TRBV15; j_gene: TRBJ1-4; abundance: once; d_gene: TRBD1; CDR3aa: CATSVDRGWEKLFF; CDR3nt: TGTGCCACCAGCGTCGACAGGGGATGGGAAAAACTGTTTTTT
v_gene: TRBV5-6; j_gene: TRBJ1-1; abundance: .; d_gene: TRBD1; CDR3aa: CASSHRGGGTEAFF; CDR3nt: TGTGCCAGCAGCCACAGGGGCGGAGGCACTGAAGCTTTCTTT
v_gene: TRBV5-6; j_gene: TRBJ2-7; abundance: .; d_gene: TRBD2; CDR3aa: CASRSGAGAYEQYF; CDR3nt: TGTGCCAGCAGGTCCGGAGCGGGAGCCTACGAGCAGTACTTC
v_gene: TRBV19; j_gene: TRBJ1-5; abundance: .; d_gene: .; CDR3aa: CASSASEQGRQPQHF; CDR3nt: TGTGCCAGTAGTGCCTCGGAACAGGGAAGGCAGCCCCAGCATTTT